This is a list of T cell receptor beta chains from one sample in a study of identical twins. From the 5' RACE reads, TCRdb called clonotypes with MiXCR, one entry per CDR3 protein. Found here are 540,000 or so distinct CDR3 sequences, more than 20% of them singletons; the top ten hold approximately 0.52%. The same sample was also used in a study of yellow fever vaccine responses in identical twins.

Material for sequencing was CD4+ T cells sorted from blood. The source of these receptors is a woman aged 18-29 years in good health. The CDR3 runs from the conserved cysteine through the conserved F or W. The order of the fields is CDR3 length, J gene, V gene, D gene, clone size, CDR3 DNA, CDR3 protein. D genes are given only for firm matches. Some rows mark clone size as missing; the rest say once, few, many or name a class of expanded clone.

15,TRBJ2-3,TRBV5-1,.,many,TGCGCCAGCAGCTTGAGGCCGGACAGCACAGATACGCAGTATTTT,CASSLRPDSTDTQYF
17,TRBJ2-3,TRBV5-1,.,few,TGCGCCAGCAGCCCCGGCCCGCCTCCTCTTGTGTCAGATACGCAGTATTTT,CASSPGPPPLVSDTQYF
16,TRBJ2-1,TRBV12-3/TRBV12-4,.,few,TGTGCCAGCAGTTTGGGGGGCTCCACCTCCTACAATGAGCAGTTCTTC,CASSLGGSTSYNEQFF
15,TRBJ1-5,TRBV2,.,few,TGTGCCAGCAGAGTAGGGGCCCCGAGCAATCAGCCCCAGCATTTT,CASRVGAPSNQPQHF
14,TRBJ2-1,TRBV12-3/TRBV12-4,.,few,TGTGCCAGCAGCTACCCTGACTCGTCCCGGGAGCAGTTCTTC,CASSYPDSSREQFF
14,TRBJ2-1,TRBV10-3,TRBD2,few,TGTGCCATCAAAGCGGGAGCTAACGACAATGAGCAGTTCTTC,CAIKAGANDNEQFF
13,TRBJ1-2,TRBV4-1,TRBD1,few,TGCGCCAGCAGCCAGACAGGGGTTGGGGGCTACACCTTC,CASSQTGVGGYTF
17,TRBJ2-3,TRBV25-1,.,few,TGTGCCAGCAGTGGGGCCCGGGGCAGTTTTAGCACAGATACGCAGTATTTT,CASSGARGSFSTDTQYF
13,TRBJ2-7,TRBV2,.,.,TGTGCCAGCAGTCGGGACTCCTTTTACGAGCAGTACTTC,CASSRDSFYEQYF
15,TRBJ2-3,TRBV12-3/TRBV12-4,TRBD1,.,TGTGCCAGCAGAGCACAGGGGTCCGGTACAGATACGCAGTATTTT,CASRAQGSGTDTQYF
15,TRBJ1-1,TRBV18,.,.,TGTGCCAGCTCACCACCGGCAGGACAGCTCACTGAAGCTTTCTTT,CASSPPAGQLTEAFF
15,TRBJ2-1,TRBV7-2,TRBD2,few,TGTGCCAGCAGCCAACTAGCGGCCTCCTACAATGAGCAGTTCTTC,CASSQLAASYNEQFF
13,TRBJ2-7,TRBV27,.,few,TGTGCCAGCAGTTTAAAGAAAACCTACGAGCAGTACTTC,CASSLKKTYEQYF
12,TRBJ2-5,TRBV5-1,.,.,TGCGCCAGCAGCTTGAGCGGCAGGGAACGGGACTTC,CASSLSGRERDF
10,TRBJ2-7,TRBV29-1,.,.,TGCAGCGTAGGTTCCTACGAGCAGTACTTC,CSVGSYEQYF
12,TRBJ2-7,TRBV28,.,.,TGTGCCAGCAACTCCCGACCCTACGAGCAGTACTTC,CASNSRPYEQYF
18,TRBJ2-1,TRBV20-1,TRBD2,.,TGCAGTGCTAGAGATCCTTCGGCTAGCGGAAGCTCCTACAATGAGCAGTTCTTC,CSARDPSASGSSYNEQFF
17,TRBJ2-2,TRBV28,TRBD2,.,TGTGCCAGCAGTTTACCCACTAGCGGGGCGAACACCGGGGAGCTGTTTTTT,CASSLPTSGANTGELFF
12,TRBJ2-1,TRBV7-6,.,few,TGTGCCAGCAGCAGCTTCTCGGCCCTCCAGTTCTTC,CASSSFSALQFF
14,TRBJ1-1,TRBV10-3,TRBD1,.,TGTGCCATCAAGAACGGGACAGGGGGCACTGAAGCTTTCTTT,CAIKNGTGGTEAFF
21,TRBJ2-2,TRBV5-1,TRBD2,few,TGCGCCAGCAGCTTCTCGGGACTAGCGGGGGCCTTGTTCGCGAACACCGGGGAGCTGTTTTTT,CASSFSGLAGALFANTGELFF
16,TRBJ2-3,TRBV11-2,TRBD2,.,TGTGCCAGCAGCTCGGCCCCGGGACTAGCAGTGGATACGCAGTATTTT,CASSSAPGLAVDTQYF
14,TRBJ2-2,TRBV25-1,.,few,TGTGCCAGCAGGGAGGTTCTTGGCACCGGGGAGCTGTTTTTT,CASREVLGTGELFF
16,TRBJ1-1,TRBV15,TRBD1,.,TGTGCCACCAGCAGGGGAAGGACAGGAATGAACACTGAAGCTTTCTTT,CATSRGRTGMNTEAFF
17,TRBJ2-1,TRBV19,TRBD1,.,TGTGCCAGTAGTAAAAGGGGACAGGGGGCCATCTACAATGAGCAGTTCTTC,CASSKRGQGAIYNEQFF
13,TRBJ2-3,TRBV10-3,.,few,TGTGCCATCAGCGCCCAGTTCACAGATACGCAGTATTTT,CAISAQFTDTQYF
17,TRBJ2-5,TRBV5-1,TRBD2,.,TGCGCCAGCAGCTTGGTGCGATCGGGGGGGTACCAAGAGACCCAGTACTTC,CASSLVRSGGYQETQYF
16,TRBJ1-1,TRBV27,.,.,TGTGCCAGCAGTTTTCGGGGGCGGGCAGGGAACACTGAAGCTTTCTTT,CASSFRGRAGNTEAFF
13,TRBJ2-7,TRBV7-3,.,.,TGTGCCAGCAGCCCGGGGTTCGGCGACGAGCAGTACTTC,CASSPGFGDEQYF
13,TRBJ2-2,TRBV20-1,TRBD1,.,TGCAGTGCTTCGCGACAGGGGGTCGGGGAGCTGTTTTTT,CSASRQGVGELFF
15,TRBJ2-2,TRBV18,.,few,TGTGCCAGCTCACGGAGCGCGTCGAACACCGGGGAGCTGTTTTTT,CASSRSASNTGELFF
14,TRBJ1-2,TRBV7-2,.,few,TGTGCCAGCAGCTTAGTGAGTCGGGGCTATGGCTACACCTTC,CASSLVSRGYGYTF
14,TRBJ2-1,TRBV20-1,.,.,TGCAGTGCTAGACGGGTGGGATTCGAGGGTGAGCAGTTCTTC,CSARRVGFEGEQFF
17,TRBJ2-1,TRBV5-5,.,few,TGTGCCAGCAGCCGCAGGGGGGGGGTAGCCCCCTACAATGAGCAGTTCTTC,CASSRRGGVAPYNEQFF
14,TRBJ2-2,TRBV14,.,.,TGTGCCAGCAGTCCCCTTTCGAACACCGGGGAGCTGTTTTTT,CASSPLSNTGELFF
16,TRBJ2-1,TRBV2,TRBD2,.,TGTGCCAGCAGTGAAAGTTCTAGCGGGCCCTACAATGAGCAGTTCTTC,CASSESSSGPYNEQFF
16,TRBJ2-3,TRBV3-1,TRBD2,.,TGTGCCAGCAGCCCCCTTGAGCGGGGGAGCACAGATACGCAGTATTTT,CASSPLERGSTDTQYF
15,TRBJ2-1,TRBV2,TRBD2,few,TGTGCCAGCAGTACCGGGACTAGCAAGTTGAATGAGCAGTTCTTC,CASSTGTSKLNEQFF
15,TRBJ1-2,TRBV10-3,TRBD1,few,TGTGCCATCAGTGATGGTCTTGGGACAGGGGATGGCTACACCTTC,CAISDGLGTGDGYTF
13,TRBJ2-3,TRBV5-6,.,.,TGTGCCAGCAGCTGGCAAGGTCCAGATACGCAGTATTTT,CASSWQGPDTQYF
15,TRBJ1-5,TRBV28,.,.,TGTGCCAGCAGTTTATCCGGGGTGAGCAATCAGCCCCAGCATTTT,CASSLSGVSNQPQHF